Below are 14 T cell receptor beta chains sequenced from a single sample in a study of response to subunit inactivated influenza vaccine. One entry per CDR3 protein, called by TCRdb with MiXCR from the RT-PCR reads. Counted here are around 710,000 distinct CDR3 sequences, roughly 14% occurring once; the ten biggest clones make up approximately 6.5%. The sample consisted of PBMCs from blood, taken 14 to 15 days before vaccination. The receptors come from a man aged 45-65 years who received an inactivated influenza vaccine.

This clonotype occurred a few times. V and J are TRBV10-1 and TRBJ2-2; D gene unclear. The CDR3 extends over 13 amino acids. Germline V gives CDR1 WNHNN, CDR2 SYGVQD (reference sequence). V shed 10 bases and J shed 6 bases, with 15 bases lying between them. The CDR3 coding sequence is TGCGCCACCTCAGAAGGGTTGTCCGGGGAGCTGTTTTTT. Protein product: CATSEGLSGELFF.

This chain links TRBV7-8 with TRBJ2-5; 7 bases fit TRBD1. The CDR3 contains 13 residues. The germline CDR1 and CDR2 sequences are SGHVS and FQNEAQ. Unmatched junction bases numbered 5, after V lost 6 bases and J lost 4 bases. The CDR3 nucleotides are TGTGCCAGCAGACACAGGGGAACAGAGACCCAGTACTTC. Protein product: CASRHRGTETQYF.

In its sample, this clonotype was seen many times. V usage is TRBV29-1 and J usage is TRBJ2-5, with 9 bases identical to TRBD1. Trimming cost V 7 bases and J 3 bases; bases outside gene matches: 3. Germline V gene data show CDR1 as SQVTM and CDR2 as ANQGSEA. The CDR3 covers 12 residues. The CDR3 nucleotides read TGCAGCGGCGACAGGGGGAAAGAGACCCAGTACTTC. Translated: CSGDRGKETQYF.

The CDR3 DNA is TGTGCCAGCTCACCACAAGCGGGGGGTTCCTACGAGCAGTACTTC. Amino acid sequence: CASSPQAGGSYEQYF. The chain carries TRBV18 and TRBJ2-7; 9 bases are a match to TRBD2. The V and J ends lost 1 base and 1 base, in that order; junction bases with no gene match: 2. CDR1 is KGHSH and CDR2 is LQKENI in the germline V gene. The CDR3 totals 15 residues.

The chain combines TRBV6-4 with TRBJ2-5; no reliable D call. The V end was cut by 4 bases, the J end by 5 bases, with 8 bases between. The germline gives CDR1 MRHNA, CDR2 SNTAGT. The CDR3 extends over 12 amino acids. The CDR3 region is CASSVGLETQYF. The CDR3, as DNA: TGTGCCAGCAGTGTAGGGTTGGAGACCCAGTACTTC.

This clonotype was counted only a few times. The chain couples TRBV7-2 to TRBJ2-7, with 9 bases lining up with TRBD1. The J segment lost 5 bases and the V segment lost 2 bases, leaving 7 bases of the junction unmatched. Germline-derived CDR1 and CDR2 are SGHTA and FQGNSA. The CDR3 loop spans 15 amino acids. In DNA form, the CDR3 reads TGTGCCAGCAGCTTAAAGGGACAGGGCTTCGACGAGCAGTACTTC. It encodes CASSLKGQGFDEQYF.

This clonotype showed up many times. The chain couples TRBV12-3 or TRBV12-4 to TRBJ2-1, with 9 bases fitting TRBD2. This CDR3 spans 16 amino acids. V shed 4 bases, J shed 2 bases, and the junction held 6 bases outside the gene matches. CDR3 nucleotide sequence: TGTGCCAGCAGTTCCTCCAGCGGGAGGCCCTACAATGAGCAGTTCTTC. Translating it yields CASSSSSGRPYNEQFF.

This clonotype was counted many times. V and J are TRBV5-1 and TRBJ2-1; D ambiguous. Trimming shortened V by 1 base and J by 4 bases, and 9 bases separated the two germline ends. This CDR3 region has 14 residues. Germline CDR1 reads SGHRS; CDR2 reads YFSETQ. This CDR3 reads CASSLNVGYNEQFF. The CDR3 DNA is TGCGCCAGCAGCTTGAACGTAGGGTACAATGAGCAGTTCTTC.

This clonotype was seen a handful of times. This chain joins TRBV7-8 and TRBJ2-2; D might be TRBD1 (5 bases). The V end was cut by 5 bases, the J end by 5 bases, with 12 bases between. Germline V gene lookup returns CDR1 SGHVS and CDR2 FQNEAQ. CDR3 length equals 14 residues. The CDR3 DNA sequence: TGTGCCAGCAGCACCCGACAGTCAACCGGGGAGCTGTTTTTT. Translation: CASSTRQSTGELFF.

There are many counts of this clonotype. V gene TRBV5-6 combines with J gene TRBJ2-4; TRBD1 agrees at 8 bases. Per germline, CDR1 SGHDT and CDR2 YYEEEE. This CDR3 region has 17 residues. The J segment lost 1 base and the V segment lost 4 bases, leaving 10 bases of the junction unmatched. CDR3 sequence (DNA): TGTGCCAGCAGCCTACAGGGGGGCCGGGGGGCCAAAAACATTCAGTACTTC. Translating it yields CASSLQGGRGAKNIQYF.

This clonotype was picked up many times. The J gene is TRBJ2-5, the V gene TRBV24-1; 10 positions agree with TRBD1. Trimming at V came to 3 bases and at J to 3 bases, leaving 6 bases not matched to a gene. Per germline, CDR1 KGHDR and CDR2 SFDVKD. CDR3 length equals 16 residues. In DNA, the CDR3 is TGTGCCACCAGTGATCCGGGACAGGGGATGAAAGAGACCCAGTACTTC. Amino acid sequence: CATSDPGQGMKETQYF.

This clonotype was counted only a few times. This chain connects TRBV4-2 to TRBJ2-3, with TRBD2 matching 9 bases. Trimming took 0 bases from V and 4 from J; bases not matched to a gene: 8. This CDR3 has 17 amino acids. CDR1 LGHNA and CDR2 YNFKEQ come from the germline V gene. The CDR3 here is CASSQDPAGGGADTQYF. CDR3 DNA sequence: TGTGCCAGCAGCCAAGATCCAGCGGGGGGAGGAGCAGATACGCAGTATTTT.

The V call is TRBV12-3 or TRBV12-4, the J call TRBJ2-7; maybe TRBD2 (7 bases). This CDR3 has 13 amino acids. Trimming removed 8 bases from V and 0 bases from J, with 11 bases in between. In DNA, the CDR3 is TGTGCCAGCCAGGGAGGGGGCTCCTACGAGCAGTACTTC. Translation gives CASQGGGSYEQYF.

This clonotype was seen repeatedly, ten times or more. V and J are TRBV7-9 and TRBJ1-1, with D tentatively TRBD1 (6 bases). Per the germline V gene, CDR1 is SEHNR and CDR2 is FQNEAQ (reference sequence). The V end lost 6 bases, the J end lost 1 base, and 12 bases lay between the germline ends. The CDR3 totals 14 residues. CDR3 bases: TGTGCCAGCAGTTCTGGGACACAGAACACTGAAGCTTTCTTT. Residues: CASSSGTQNTEAFF.